The present entry profiles one T cell receptor (beta chain) with its context. Its antigen is still unknown. The sample belongs to a study of cytomegalovirus exposure and HLA in healthy donors. Trimming left V 5 bases short and J 4 bases short, with 14 bases between. This CDR3 comprises 14 residues. CDR1 and CDR2 (germline): SNHLY, FYNNEI. In the PCR, 60 Vbeta and 13 Jbeta primers were used. Clones were sequenced by immunoSEQ multiplex PCR, and TCRdb holds only the in-frame ones, with some missing. The repertoire consists of 110,000 or so clones, with 70% to 80% occurring once and the leading ten covering roughly 4.2%. Study-wide findings and caveats: TCR beta sequences reportedly predicted the HLA-A and HLA-B alleles of most subjects accurately.

The chain links TRBV2 to TRBJ1-2; D not certain. This TCR derives from a woman between 40 and 55 years old in good health and CMV-seropositive. The sequencing sample was made of PBMCs. The CDR3 DNA reads as TGTGCCAGCAGTACAATTGTGGGCAGCTATGGCTACACCTTC. It codes for CASSTIVGSYGYTF.